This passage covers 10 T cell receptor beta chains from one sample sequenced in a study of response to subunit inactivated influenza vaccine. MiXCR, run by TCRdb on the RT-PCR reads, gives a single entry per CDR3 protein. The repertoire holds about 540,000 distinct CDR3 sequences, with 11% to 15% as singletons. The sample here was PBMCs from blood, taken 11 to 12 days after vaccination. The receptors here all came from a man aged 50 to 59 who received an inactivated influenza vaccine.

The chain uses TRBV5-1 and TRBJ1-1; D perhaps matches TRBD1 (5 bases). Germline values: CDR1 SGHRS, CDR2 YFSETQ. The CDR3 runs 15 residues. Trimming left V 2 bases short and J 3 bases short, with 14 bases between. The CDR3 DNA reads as TGCGCCAGCAGCTTTAATGGGGGTATTGACACTGAAGCTTTCTTT. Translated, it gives CASSFNGGIDTEAFF.

The CDR3 DNA follows: TGCGCCAGCAGCTTGGCCAGGGGGTCTCAAGAGACCCAGTACTTC. Translation gives CASSLARGSQETQYF. The rearrangement uses TRBV5-1 and TRBJ2-5, with 7 bases lining up with TRBD1. The CDR3 loop spans 15 amino acids. V was pared by 0 bases and J by 2 bases, with 4 bases of the junction left unmatched. CDR1 and CDR2 from the germline V gene are SGHRS and YFSETQ.

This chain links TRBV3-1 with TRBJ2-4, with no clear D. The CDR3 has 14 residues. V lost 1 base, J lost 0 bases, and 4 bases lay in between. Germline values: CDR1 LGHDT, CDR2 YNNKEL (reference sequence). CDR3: CASSQGVAKNIQYF. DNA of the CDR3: TGTGCCAGCAGCCAAGGGGTAGCCAAAAACATTCAGTACTTC.

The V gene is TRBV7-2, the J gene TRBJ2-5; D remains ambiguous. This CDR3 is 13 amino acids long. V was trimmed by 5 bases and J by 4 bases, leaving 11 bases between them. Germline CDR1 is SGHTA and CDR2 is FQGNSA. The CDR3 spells CASSRGRVETQYF. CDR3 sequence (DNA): TGTGCCAGCAGCCGCGGACGCGTAGAGACCCAGTACTTC.

CDR3 nucleotides: TGTGCCAGCAGCAACAGGGGTGGGGCCAACGTCCTGACTTTC. Amino acid sequence: CASSNRGGANVLTF. The chain couples TRBV7-2 to TRBJ2-6; TRBD1 matches 7 bases. The CDR3 runs 14 residues. Germline values: CDR1 SGHTA, CDR2 FQGNSA. V shed 5 bases, J shed 3 bases, and the junction held 1 base outside the gene matches.

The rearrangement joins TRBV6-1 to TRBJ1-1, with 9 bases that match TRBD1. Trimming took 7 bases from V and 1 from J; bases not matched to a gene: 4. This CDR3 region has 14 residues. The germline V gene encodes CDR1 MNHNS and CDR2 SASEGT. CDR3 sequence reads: CASTKGQGNTEAFF. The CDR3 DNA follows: TGTGCCAGCACCAAGGGACAGGGGAACACTGAAGCTTTCTTT.

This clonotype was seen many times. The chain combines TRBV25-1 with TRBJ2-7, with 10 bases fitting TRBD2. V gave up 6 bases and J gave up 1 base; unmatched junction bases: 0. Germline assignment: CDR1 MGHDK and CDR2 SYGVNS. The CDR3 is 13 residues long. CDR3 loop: CASRLAGSYEQYF. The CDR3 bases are TGTGCCAGCAGACTAGCGGGGTCCTACGAGCAGTACTTC.

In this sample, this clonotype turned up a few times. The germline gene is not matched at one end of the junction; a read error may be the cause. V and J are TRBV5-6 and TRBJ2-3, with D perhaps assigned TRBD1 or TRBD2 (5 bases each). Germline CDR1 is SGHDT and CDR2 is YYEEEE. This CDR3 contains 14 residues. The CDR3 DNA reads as TGTGCCAGCAGGTTGGGGGTCCAGCCCGGTACGCAGTATTTT. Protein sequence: CASRLGVQPGTQYF.

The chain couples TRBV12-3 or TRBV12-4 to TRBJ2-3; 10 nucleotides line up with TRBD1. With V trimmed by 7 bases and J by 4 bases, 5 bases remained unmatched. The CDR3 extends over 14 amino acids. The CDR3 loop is CASTRTGGSDTQYF. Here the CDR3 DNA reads TGTGCCAGCACCCGGACAGGGGGATCAGATACGCAGTATTTT.

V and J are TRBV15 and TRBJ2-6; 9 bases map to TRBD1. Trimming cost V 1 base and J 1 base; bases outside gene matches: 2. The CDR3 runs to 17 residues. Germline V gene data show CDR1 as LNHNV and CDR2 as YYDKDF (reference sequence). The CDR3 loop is CATSRGQGVSGANVLTF. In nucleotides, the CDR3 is TGTGCCACCAGCAGAGGACAGGGGGTATCTGGGGCCAACGTCCTGACTTTC.